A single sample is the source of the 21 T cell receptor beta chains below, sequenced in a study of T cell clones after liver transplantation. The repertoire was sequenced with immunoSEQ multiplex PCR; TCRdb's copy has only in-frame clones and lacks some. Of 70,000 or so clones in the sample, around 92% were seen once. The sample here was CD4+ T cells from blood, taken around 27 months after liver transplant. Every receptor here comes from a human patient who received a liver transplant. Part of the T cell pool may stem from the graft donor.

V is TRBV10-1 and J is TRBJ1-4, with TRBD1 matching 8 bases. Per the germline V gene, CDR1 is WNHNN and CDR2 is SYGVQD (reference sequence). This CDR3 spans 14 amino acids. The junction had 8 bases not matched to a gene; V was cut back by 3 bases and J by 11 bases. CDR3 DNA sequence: TGCGCCAGCAGTGATATTCAGGGGGCCGTGAAACTGTTTTTT. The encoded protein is CASSDIQGAVKLFF.

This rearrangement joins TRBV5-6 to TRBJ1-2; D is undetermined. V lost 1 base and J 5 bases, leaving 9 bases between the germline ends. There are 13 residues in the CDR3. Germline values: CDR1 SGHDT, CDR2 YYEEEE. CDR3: CASSLNGLYGYTF. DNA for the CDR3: TGTGCCAGCAGCTTGAATGGACTTTATGGCTACACCTTC.

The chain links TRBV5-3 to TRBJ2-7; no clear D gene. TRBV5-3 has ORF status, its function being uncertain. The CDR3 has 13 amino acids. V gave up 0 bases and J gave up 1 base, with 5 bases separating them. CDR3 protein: CARSLGGSYEQYF. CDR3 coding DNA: TGTGCCAGAAGCTTGGGGGGATCCTACGAGCAGTACTTC.

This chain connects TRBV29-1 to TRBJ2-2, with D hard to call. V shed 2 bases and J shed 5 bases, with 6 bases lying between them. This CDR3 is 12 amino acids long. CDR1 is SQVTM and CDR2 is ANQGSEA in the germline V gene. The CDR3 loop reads CSVESYTGELFF. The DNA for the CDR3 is TGCAGCGTTGAATCCTATACCGGGGAGCTGTTTTTT.

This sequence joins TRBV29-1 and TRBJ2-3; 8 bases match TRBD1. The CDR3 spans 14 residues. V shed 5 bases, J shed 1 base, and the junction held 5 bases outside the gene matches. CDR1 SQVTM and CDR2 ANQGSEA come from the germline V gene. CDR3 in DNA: TGCAGCGTTAACGACAGGGGCGGCACAGATACGCAGTATTTT. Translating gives CSVNDRGGTDTQYF.

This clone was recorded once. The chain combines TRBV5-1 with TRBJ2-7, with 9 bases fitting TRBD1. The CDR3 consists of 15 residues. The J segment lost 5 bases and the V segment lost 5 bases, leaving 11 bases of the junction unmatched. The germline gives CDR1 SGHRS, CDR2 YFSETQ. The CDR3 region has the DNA TGCGCCAGCAGTAGAGGTCGGACAGGGGCCGACGAGCAGTACTTC. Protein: CASSRGRTGADEQYF.

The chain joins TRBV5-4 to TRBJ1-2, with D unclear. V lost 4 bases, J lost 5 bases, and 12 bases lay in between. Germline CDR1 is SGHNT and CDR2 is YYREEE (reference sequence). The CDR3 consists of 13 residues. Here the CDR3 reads CASSQDADYGYTF. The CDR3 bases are TGTGCCAGCAGCCAAGATGCAGATTATGGCTACACCTTC. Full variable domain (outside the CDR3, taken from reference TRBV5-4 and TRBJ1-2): ETGVTQSPTHLIKTRGQQVTLRCSSQSGHNTVSWYQQALGQGPQFIFQYYREEENGRGNFPPRFSGLQFPNYSSELNVNALELDDSALYLCASSQDADYGYTFGSGTRLTVV.

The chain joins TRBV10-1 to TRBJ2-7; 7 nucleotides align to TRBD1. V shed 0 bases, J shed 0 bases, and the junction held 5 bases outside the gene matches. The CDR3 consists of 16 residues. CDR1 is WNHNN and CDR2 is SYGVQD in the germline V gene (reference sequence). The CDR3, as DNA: TGCGCCAGCAGTGAGTCCGGGACAGCAGTCTCCTACGAGCAGTACTTC. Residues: CASSESGTAVSYEQYF.

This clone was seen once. This CDR3 is CASSPNLVDSPDTQYF. CDR3 nucleotide sequence: TGTGCCAGTAGTCCAAACCTCGTAGATTCCCCAGATACGCAGTATTTT. This chain uses TRBV19 with TRBJ2-3; D is undetermined. Germline CDR1 reads LNHDA; CDR2 reads SQIVND (reference sequence). The length of the CDR3 is 16 residues. Trimming removed 5 bases from V and 4 bases from J, with 19 bases in between.

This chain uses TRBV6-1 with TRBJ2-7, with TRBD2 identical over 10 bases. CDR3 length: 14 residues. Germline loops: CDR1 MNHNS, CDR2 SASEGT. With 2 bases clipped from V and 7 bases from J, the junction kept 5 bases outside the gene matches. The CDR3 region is CASSESGRAGEQYF. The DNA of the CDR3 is TGTGCCAGCAGTGAAAGCGGGAGGGCGGGGGAGCAGTACTTC.

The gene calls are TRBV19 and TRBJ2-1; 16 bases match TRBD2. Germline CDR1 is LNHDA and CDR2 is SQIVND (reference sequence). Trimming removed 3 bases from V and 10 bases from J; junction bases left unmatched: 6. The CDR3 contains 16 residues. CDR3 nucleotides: TGTGCCAGTAGTATTGGGGGACTAGCGGGAGGGCCGGAGCAGTTCTTC. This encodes CASSIGGLAGGPEQFF.

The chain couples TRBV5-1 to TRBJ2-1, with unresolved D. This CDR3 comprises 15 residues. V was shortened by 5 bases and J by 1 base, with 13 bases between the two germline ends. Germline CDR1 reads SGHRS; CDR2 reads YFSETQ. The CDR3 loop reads CASRVGGDSYNEQFF. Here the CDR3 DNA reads TGCGCCAGCAGAGTCGGCGGAGATTCCTACAATGAGCAGTTCTTC.

The CDR3 protein is CASSLGLVSYNEQFF. The DNA of the CDR3 is TGTGCCAGCAGCTTGGGACTAGTCTCCTACAATGAGCAGTTCTTC. This chain joins TRBV7-2 and TRBJ2-1; 8 nucleotides line up with TRBD2. This CDR3 is 15 amino acids long. The J segment lost 0 bases and the V segment lost 3 bases, leaving 1 base of the junction unmatched. Germline assignment: CDR1 SGHTA and CDR2 FQGNSA. The full variable domain, completed using reference TRBV7-2 and TRBJ2-1, is GAGVSQSPSNKVTEKGKDVELRCDPISGHTALYWYRQSLGQGLEFLIYFQGNSAPDKSGLPSDRFSAERTGGSVSTLTIQRTQQEDSAVYLCASSLGLVSYNEQFFGPGTRLTVL.

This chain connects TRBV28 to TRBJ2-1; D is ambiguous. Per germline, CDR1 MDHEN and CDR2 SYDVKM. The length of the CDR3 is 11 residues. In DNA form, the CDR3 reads TGTCACACCAGCTCCTACAATGAGCAGTTCTTC. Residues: CHTSSYNEQFF.

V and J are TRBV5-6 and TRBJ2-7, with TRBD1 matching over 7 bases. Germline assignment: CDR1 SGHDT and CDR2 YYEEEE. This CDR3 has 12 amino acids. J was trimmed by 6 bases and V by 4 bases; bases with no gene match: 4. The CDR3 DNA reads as TGTGCCAGCAGCCGGTACAGGGGCGAGCAGTACTTC. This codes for CASSRYRGEQYF.

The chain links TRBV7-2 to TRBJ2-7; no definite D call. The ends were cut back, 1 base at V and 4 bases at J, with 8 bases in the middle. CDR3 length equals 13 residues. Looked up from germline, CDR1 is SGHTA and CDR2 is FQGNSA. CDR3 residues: CASSLDIQYEQYF. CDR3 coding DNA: TGTGCCAGCAGCTTAGATATCCAATACGAGCAGTACTTC.

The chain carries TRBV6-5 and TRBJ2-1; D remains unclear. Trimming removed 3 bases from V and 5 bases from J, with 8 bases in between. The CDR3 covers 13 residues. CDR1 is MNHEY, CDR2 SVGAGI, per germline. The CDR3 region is CASSYSTHNEQFF. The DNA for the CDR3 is TGTGCCAGCAGTTATTCTACCCACAATGAGCAGTTCTTC.

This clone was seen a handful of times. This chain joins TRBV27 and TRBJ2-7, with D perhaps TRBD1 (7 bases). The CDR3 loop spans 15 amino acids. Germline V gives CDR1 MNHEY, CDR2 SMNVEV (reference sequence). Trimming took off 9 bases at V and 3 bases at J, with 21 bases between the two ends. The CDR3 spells CASRPQGGIVYEQYF. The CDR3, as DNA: TGTGCCAGTAGACCGCAGGGGGGCATTGTCTACGAGCAGTACTTC.

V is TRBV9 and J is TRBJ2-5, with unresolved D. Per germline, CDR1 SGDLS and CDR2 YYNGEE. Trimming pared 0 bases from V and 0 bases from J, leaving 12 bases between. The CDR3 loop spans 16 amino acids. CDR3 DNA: TGTGCCAGCAGCGTAGTGGCTACCCTGTACCAAGAGACCCAGTACTTC. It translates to CASSVVATLYQETQYF. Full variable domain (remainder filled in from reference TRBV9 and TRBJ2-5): DSGVTQTPKHLITATGQRVTLRCSPRSGDLSVYWYQQSLDQGLQFLIQYYNGEERAKGNILERFSAQQFPDLHSELNLSSLELGDSALYFCASSVVATLYQETQYFGPGTRLLVL.

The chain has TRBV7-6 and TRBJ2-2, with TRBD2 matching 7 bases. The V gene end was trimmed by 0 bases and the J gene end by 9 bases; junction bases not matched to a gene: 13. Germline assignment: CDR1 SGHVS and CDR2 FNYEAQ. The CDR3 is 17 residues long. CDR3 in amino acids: CASSLAPWEGVRRELFF. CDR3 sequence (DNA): TGTGCCAGCAGCTTAGCCCCCTGGGAGGGAGTTAGGAGGGAGCTGTTTTTT.

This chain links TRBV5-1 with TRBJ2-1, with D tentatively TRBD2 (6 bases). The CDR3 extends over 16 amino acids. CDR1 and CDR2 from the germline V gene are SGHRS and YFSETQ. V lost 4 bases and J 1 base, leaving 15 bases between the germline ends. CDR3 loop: CASSPASGVSYNEQFF. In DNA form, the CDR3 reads TGCGCCAGCAGCCCCGCCTCGGGAGTTTCCTACAATGAGCAGTTCTTC.